This TCR beta chain was captured by sequencing in a study of shared clonotypes between healthy human individuals. CDR1 and CDR2 (germline): SGHTA, FQGNSA. The length of the CDR3 is 15 residues. V lost 5 bases and J lost 0, with 11 bases in between. Among the unsorted PBMC samples, replicate PCRs used around 270 ng DNA, about 30,000 T cell genomes. With ten immunoSEQ deep assay plates, unsorted PBMC DNA underwent sequencing. The assay was immunoSEQ multiplex PCR, and TCRdb's table has in-frame clones only and misses some. The repertoire holds around 440,000 clones, with approximately 80% as singletons.

The sample consisted of PBMCs. The V and J genes are TRBV7-2 and TRBJ2-1; D call uncertain. The TCR comes from a woman in her thirties or forties in good health. Some clones in this sample may be carry-over from other donors' samples. CDR3 residues: CASSTDSSSYNEQFF. Here the CDR3 DNA reads TGTGCCAGCAGCACCGATTCCAGCTCCTACAATGAGCAGTTCTTC.